The T cell receptor (beta chain) under discussion was sequenced for a study of blood T cell repertoires in COVID-19. Study background: Samples representing acute and convalescent COVID-19 were sourced from the United States, Italy and Spain. In each case, the material was cDNA or gDNA derived from T cells, B-cell-depleted T cells, or PBMCs.

This clone was counted a single time. Authors' processing steps: Reference gene primer amplification gave estimated nucleated cell counts. Here immunoSEQ multiplex PCR was the method, and the copy in TCRdb shows in-frame clones only, minus some. That table is the source of V, J and clone size, and D and trimming were worked out from the DNA. The sample records around 130,000 clones, around four fifths being singletons. The CDR3 length is 13 residues. V was trimmed by 5 bases and J by 4 bases, leaving 11 bases between them. Per the germline V gene, CDR1 is SGDLS and CDR2 is YYNGEE. This chain joins TRBV9 and TRBJ2-3, with a weak D call TRBD1 (6 bases). The clonotype originates from a middle-aged man with active or convalescent COVID-19. The sample comprised peripheral blood. The CDR3 DNA reads TGTGCCAGCAGAGCTGGGGGCTCAGATACGCAGTATTTT. Translating it yields CASRAGGSDTQYF.